In this sample, the clone carrying this TCR beta chain is large (0.1 to 1%). In TCRdb, the PCR reads were re-called with MiXCR into one record per CDR3 protein. The sample lists 10,000 or so distinct CDR3 sequences; roughly 25% were seen once. The data stem from a study of immune characterization of retroperitoneal liposarcoma. V lost 5 bases to trimming and J lost 7 bases, with 20 bases between them. Germline-derived CDR1 and CDR2 are SGHTA and FQGNSA. CDR3 length: 15 amino acids. J is TRBJ1-2 and V is TRBV7-2; D is undetermined. Sequencing was carried out using tumor tissue. This receptor was obtained from a male donor with retroperitoneal liposarcoma. In nucleotides, the CDR3 is TGTGCCAGCAGCCCAGAACAGCCCCCCTCTTCTGGCTACACCTTC. This gives the protein CASSPEQPPSSGYTF.